The T cell receptor (beta chain) described here comes from a study of T cell responses to AZD1222 COVID-19 vaccine. Study in general: Second doses were pooled across both intervals (about 4 or about 12 weeks).

In germline, CDR1 is KGHDR, CDR2 SFDVKD. Trimming removed 3 bases from V and 0 bases from J, with 23 bases in between. The CDR3 totals 21 residues. General study points: Vaccine-associated CD4 TCRs ranged over spike, dominating at 160-218 and 743-854. A rise in Spike-specific TCR breadth and depth followed two AZD1222 doses. The donor cohort was predominantly white British with a female majority, and clonal diversity may have been underestimated.

A remark on this clone: Its matching antigen is unknown.

The table came from immunoSEQ multiplex PCR; TCRdb's copy has only in-frame clones and leaves some out. This table holds about 92,000 clones, 88% found once. The source is an adult in good health. The chain employs TRBV24-1 and TRBJ2-6, with D perhaps matching TRBD1 or TRBD2 (7 bases each). The source material was peripheral blood, sampled on day 0 of AZD1222 vaccination. This CDR3 reads CATSDPQGGTRTPSGANVLTF. CDR3 DNA sequence: TGTGCCACCAGTGATCCTCAGGGGGGGACGCGTACCCCCTCTGGGGCCAACGTCCTGACTTTC.